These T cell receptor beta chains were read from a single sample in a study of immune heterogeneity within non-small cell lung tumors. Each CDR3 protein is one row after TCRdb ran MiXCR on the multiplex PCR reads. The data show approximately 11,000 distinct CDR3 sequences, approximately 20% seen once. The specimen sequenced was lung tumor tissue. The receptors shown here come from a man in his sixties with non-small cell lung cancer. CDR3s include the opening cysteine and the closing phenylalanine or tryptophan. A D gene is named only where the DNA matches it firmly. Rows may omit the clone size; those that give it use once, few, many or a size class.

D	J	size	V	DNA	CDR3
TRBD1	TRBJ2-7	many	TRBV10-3	TGTGCCATCAGCGATAACAGGGGGAGTCACTACGAGCAGTACTTC	CAISDNRGSHYEQYF
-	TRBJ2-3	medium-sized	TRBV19	TGTGCCAGTAGCAGGGGAGGCAGCACAGATACGCAGTATTTT	CASSRGGSTDTQYF
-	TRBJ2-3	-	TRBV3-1	TGTGCCAGCAGCCTAGATCGGCCGGGCATCGGTACGCAGTATTTT	CASSLDRPGIGTQYF
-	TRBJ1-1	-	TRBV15	TGTGCCACCAGCAGGGGAGACAGTAGCCCTGAAGCTTTCTTT	CATSRGDSSPEAFF
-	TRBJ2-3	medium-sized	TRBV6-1	TGTGCCAGCAAGGGGGGTGGCACAGATACGCAGTATTTT	CASKGGGTDTQYF
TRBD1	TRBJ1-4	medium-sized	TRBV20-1	TGCAGTGCTAGAGGGAGACAGGGGTACGAAAAACTGTTTTTT	CSARGRQGYEKLFF
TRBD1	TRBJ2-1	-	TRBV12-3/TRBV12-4	TGTGCCACCGGACAGGGGGCGGTGTCCTACAATGAGCAGTTCTTC	CATGQGAVSYNEQFF
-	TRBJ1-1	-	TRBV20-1	TGCAGTGCTAGAATGGACGCGGACACTGAAGCTTTCTTT	CSARMDADTEAFF
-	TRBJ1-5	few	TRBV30	TGTGCCTGGAGTCCTGGTAGCAATCAGCCCCAGCATTTT	CAWSPGSNQPQHF
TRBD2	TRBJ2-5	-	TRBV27	TGTGCCAGCAGTTTATCGACTAGCCTCCAAGAGACCCAGTACTTC	CASSLSTSLQETQYF
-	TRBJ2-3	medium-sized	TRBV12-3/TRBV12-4	TGTGCCAGCAGTCTAGGACCCAGGCAGTATTTT	CASSLGPRQYF
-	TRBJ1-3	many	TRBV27	TGTGCCAGCAGTTTACAGGGATCTGGAAACACCATATATTTT	CASSLQGSGNTIYF
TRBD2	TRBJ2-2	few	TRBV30	TGTGCCTGGAGTGTAGTGGGAGGGACCGGGGAGCTGTTTTTT	CAWSVVGGTGELFF
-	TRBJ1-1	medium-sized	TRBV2	TGTGCCAGCAGTGAAGCGAACACTGAAGCTTTCTTT	CASSEANTEAFF
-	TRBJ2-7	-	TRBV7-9	TGTGCCACCAGCTTTCTACAGGGTGCCGAGCAGTACTTC	CATSFLQGAEQYF
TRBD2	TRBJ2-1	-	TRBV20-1	TGCAGTGCGGAGCCGGGACTAGCGGGAGGTGAGCAGTTCTTC	CSAEPGLAGGEQFF
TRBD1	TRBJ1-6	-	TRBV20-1	TGCAGTGCTAGAGATCCCGGCGGACAGGGGGCTTCACCCCTCCACTTT	CSARDPGGQGASPLHF
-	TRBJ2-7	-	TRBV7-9	TGTGCCAGCAGCCTACTGGATTCAGCGGACTCCTACGAGCAGTACTTC	CASSLLDSADSYEQYF
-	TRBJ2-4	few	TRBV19	TGTGCCAGTAGCCCTTCCGCGGCAGGGGAAAACATTCAGTACTTC	CASSPSAAGENIQYF
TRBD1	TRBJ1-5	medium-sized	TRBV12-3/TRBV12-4	TGTGCCAGCAGTTCCGGACAGGGTAGCAATCAGCCCCAGCATTTT	CASSSGQGSNQPQHF
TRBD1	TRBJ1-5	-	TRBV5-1	TGCGCCAGCAGTCCGGGACAGGGAGAGCCCCAGCATTTT	CASSPGQGEPQHF
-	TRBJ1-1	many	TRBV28	TGTGCCAGCAGTTCTCCCCGGACAGACATGAACACTGAAGCTTTCTTT	CASSSPRTDMNTEAFF
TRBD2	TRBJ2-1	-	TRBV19	TGTGCCAGTAAGCTCTTAGGCGGGAGTGGGAATGAGCAGTTCTTC	CASKLLGGSGNEQFF
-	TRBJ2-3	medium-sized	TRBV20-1	TGCAGTGCCAGCCCGGGACTTAGCACAGATACGCAGTATTTT	CSASPGLSTDTQYF
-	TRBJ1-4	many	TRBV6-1	TGTGCCAGCAGTGAAGTAGGGTATAGTAATGAAAAACTGTTTTTT	CASSEVGYSNEKLFF
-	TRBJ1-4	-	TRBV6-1	TGTGCCAGCAGTGAAGTTAGTTTGGGTTTGGGGAATGAAAAACTGTTTTTT	CASSEVSLGLGNEKLFF
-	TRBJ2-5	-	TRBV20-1	TGCGCGGGACAACACCAAGAGACCCAGTACTTC	CAGQHQETQYF
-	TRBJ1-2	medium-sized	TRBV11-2	TGTGCCAGCAGCTTGACAGCGTTAGAAGGCTACACCTTC	CASSLTALEGYTF
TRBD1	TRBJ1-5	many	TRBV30	TGTGCCTGGGGGGGACAGGGAGTTTATAGGGGACAGCCCCAGCATTTT	CAWGGQGVYRGQPQHF
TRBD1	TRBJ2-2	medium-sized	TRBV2	TGTGCCAGCAGTGACCAGGGGGCGCAAACCGGGGAGCTGTTTTTT	CASSDQGAQTGELFF
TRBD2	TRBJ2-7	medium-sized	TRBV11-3	TGTGCCAGCAGCGAGGGACTAGCGGGGACCTACGAGCAGTACTTC	CASSEGLAGTYEQYF
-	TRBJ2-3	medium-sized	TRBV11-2	TGTGCCAGCAGCTTGGGGGTTGCCGATACGCAGTATTTT	CASSLGVADTQYF
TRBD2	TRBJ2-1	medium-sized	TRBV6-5	TGTGCCAGCAGTTACGTTCCGGGAGGGCCGATCAATGAGCAGTTCTTC	CASSYVPGGPINEQFF
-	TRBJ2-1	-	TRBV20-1	TGCAGTGCTAGCCACACCGGGGGTCTCAGGGGTGAGCAGTTCTTC	CSASHTGGLRGEQFF
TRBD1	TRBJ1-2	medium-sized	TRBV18	TGTGCCAGCTCACCACCTGGGGGGACAGCCTATGGCTACACCTTC	CASSPPGGTAYGYTF
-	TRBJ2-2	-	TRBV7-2	TGTGCCAGCAGCTTACGGGTCACCGGGGAGCTGTTTTTT	CASSLRVTGELFF
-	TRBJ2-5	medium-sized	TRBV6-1	TGTGCCAGCAGTGAAGGATTTGACAGTACTCATAAGACCCAGTACTTC	CASSEGFDSTHKTQYF
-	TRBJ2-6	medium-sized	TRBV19	TGTGCCAGTAGTATAATAGGTCCAGGGTCTGGGGCCAACGTCCTGACTTTC	CASSIIGPGSGANVLTF
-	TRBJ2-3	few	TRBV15	TGTGCCACCAGCATCGGGGACTTTGGGACTGAGGATACGCAGTATTTT	CATSIGDFGTEDTQYF
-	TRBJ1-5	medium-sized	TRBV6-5	TGTGCCAGCAGTTACTCGAATCTCAGGGTTAATCAGCCCCAGCATTTT	CASSYSNLRVNQPQHF
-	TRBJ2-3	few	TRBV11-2	TGTGCCAGCAGCCCCGGGGCAGTCACAGATACGCAGTATTTT	CASSPGAVTDTQYF
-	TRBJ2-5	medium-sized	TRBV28	TGTGCCAGCAGCACTCGGACAGCTCAAGAGACCCAGTACTTC	CASSTRTAQETQYF
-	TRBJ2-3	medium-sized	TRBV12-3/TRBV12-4	TGTGCCAGCAGTTTCTCCGGGATCAGCACAGATACGCAGTATTTT	CASSFSGISTDTQYF
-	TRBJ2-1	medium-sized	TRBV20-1	TGCAGTGCTAGAGATCCCCTATCAGGAGCCAATGAGCAGTTCTTC	CSARDPLSGANEQFF
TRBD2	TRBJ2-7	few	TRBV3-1	TGTGCCAGCAGCCAAGCCCCGGGACTAACCTACGAGCAGTACTTC	CASSQAPGLTYEQYF
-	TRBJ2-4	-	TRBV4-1	TGCGCCAGCAGCCAAGGGGCAGCCAAAAACATTCAGTACTTC	CASSQGAAKNIQYF
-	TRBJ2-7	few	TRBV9	TGTGCCAGCAGCGTAGCTCCGAGCTACGAGCAGTACTTC	CASSVAPSYEQYF
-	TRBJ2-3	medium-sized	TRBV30	TGTGCCTGGAAAGGGAATCTCGGTCCTAGCACAGATACGCAGTATTTT	CAWKGNLGPSTDTQYF
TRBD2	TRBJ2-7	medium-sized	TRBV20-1	TGCAGTGCTAGAGGGACTAGTTTCTCCTACGAGCAGTACTTC	CSARGTSFSYEQYF
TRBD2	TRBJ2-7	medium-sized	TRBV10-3	TGTGCCATCAGTGTTACTAGCGGGAAGGACGAGCAGTACTTC	CAISVTSGKDEQYF
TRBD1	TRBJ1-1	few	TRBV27	TGTGCCAGCAGTCTACAGGGAAGGGGGCCTACAACGAACACTGAAGCTTTCTTT	CASSLQGRGPTTNTEAFF
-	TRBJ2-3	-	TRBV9	TGTGCCAGCAGCGTTCAGGGGCCCGAGTCGGATACGCAGTATTTT	CASSVQGPESDTQYF
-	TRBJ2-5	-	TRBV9	TGTGCCAGCAGCCGCGGGGAGACCCAGTACTTC	CASSRGETQYF
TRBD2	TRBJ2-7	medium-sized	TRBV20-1	TGCAGTGCAGGCTCTAGCGGGGCTACCTACGAGCAGTACTTC	CSAGSSGATYEQYF
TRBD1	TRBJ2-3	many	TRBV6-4	TGTGCCAGCAGTGTTATGGGACAGGAGTATGCAGATACGCAGTATTTT	CASSVMGQEYADTQYF
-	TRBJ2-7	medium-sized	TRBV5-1	TGCGCCAGCAGCTCGACCTACGAGCAGTACTTC	CASSSTYEQYF
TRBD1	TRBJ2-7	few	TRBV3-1	TGTGCCAGCCAAAGAGGACAGGGGGTAGGCGAGCAGTACTTC	CASQRGQGVGEQYF
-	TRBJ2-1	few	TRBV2	TGTGCCAGCCAGTCCAACCGGGACAAATCCTACAATGAGCAGTTCTTC	CASQSNRDKSYNEQFF
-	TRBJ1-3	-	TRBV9	TGTGCCAGCAGCGCCGGGGGTTCGACTGGAAACACCATATATTTT	CASSAGGSTGNTIYF